The 28 T cell receptor beta chains below all came from one sample that was sequenced in a study (dated by TCRdb to the mid-2010s). The library was built by means of 5' RACE. The sequencer was an Illumina MiSeq. The public sequencing data were trimmed at Q25 with fastp and processed into clonotypes with MiXCR by TCRdb, which kept only in-frame beta chains. Records with the same CDR3 protein are collapsed into one entry carrying the most frequent genes and DNA. The sample data list 13,000 or so distinct CDR3 sequences, and less than 25% of these were observed just once. Approximately 2.8% of the sample lies in the top ten. Material: naive CD4+ T cells sorted from blood. This specimen's cell subset or site label, per the study, means: naive CD4+ T cells, CD4+CD45RA+CD25-. The receptors originated from a female donor with breast cancer.

In its sample, this clonotype is medium-sized. The chain combines TRBV6-1 with TRBJ2-1; 8 bases fit TRBD1. The CDR3 length is 17 residues. CDR1 is MNHNS, CDR2 SASEGT, per germline. J gave up 6 bases and V 6 bases, and 16 bases lay outside the gene matches. The chain's CDR3 is CASSATTGTGTSNEQFF. The CDR3 coding sequence is TGTGCCAGCAGCGCCACGACCGGGACAGGAACCTCCAATGAGCAGTTCTTC.

In its sample, this clonotype ranks as medium-sized. The chain couples TRBV7-3 to TRBJ1-1; the D is unclear. Between the trimmed V and J ends, which lost 2 bases and 1 base, there was a span of 5 bases. Germline CDR1 reads SGHTA; CDR2 reads FQGTGA. The CDR3 runs 13 residues. This chain's CDR3 is CASSLFKNTEAFF. CDR3 nucleotides: TGTGCCAGCAGCTTATTCAAGAACACTGAAGCTTTCTTT. Filled out from reference TRBV7-3 and TRBJ1-1, the complete variable domain reads GAGVSQTPSNKVTEKGKYVELRCDPISGHTALYWYRQSLGQGPEFLIYFQGTGAADDSGLPNDRFFAVRPEGSVSTLKIQRTERGDSAVYLCASSLFKNTEAFFGQGTRLTVV.

This clonotype counts as medium-sized (0.01 to 0.1%). The rearrangement joins TRBV6-6 to TRBJ2-7, with 12 bases identical to TRBD2. Per germline, CDR1 MNHNY and CDR2 SVGAGI (reference sequence). The CDR3 is 16 amino acids. V was clipped by 6 bases and J by 2 bases; unmatched bases: 8. In nucleotides, the CDR3 is TGTGCCAGCAGCCGAGGACTAGCGGGGAAACCCTACGAGCAGTACTTC. This encodes CASSRGLAGKPYEQYF.

This clonotype is medium-sized within its sample. The chain employs TRBV11-2 and TRBJ2-1; D is unresolved. V lost 1 base and J 6 bases, leaving 4 bases between the germline ends. The germline V gene encodes CDR1 SGHAT and CDR2 FQNNGV. The CDR3 totals 12 residues. The CDR3 sequence is CASSLGSNEQFF. In DNA, the CDR3 is TGTGCCAGCAGCTTAGGTTCCAATGAGCAGTTCTTC.

This clonotype has ten or more counts. The chain joins TRBV7-2 to TRBJ2-7, with unresolved D. This CDR3 is built from 14 residues. Germline lookup yields CDR1 SGHTA and CDR2 FQGNSA. V shed 2 bases and J shed 2 bases, with 10 bases lying between them. For the CDR3, the DNA is TGTGCCAGCAGCTTATCCAAACCGCCCTACGAGCAGTACTTC. Protein product: CASSLSKPPYEQYF.

This clonotype was detected ten times or more. V usage is TRBV18 and J usage is TRBJ1-6; 7 bases fit TRBD1. The CDR3 runs to 16 residues. Germline V gene data show CDR1 as KGHSH and CDR2 as LQKENI. V lost 3 bases to trimming and J lost 4 bases; unmatched junction nucleotides: 6. The CDR3 sequence: CASSPTDRLYNSPLHF. Written as DNA, the CDR3 is TGTGCCAGCTCACCGACGGACAGGCTTTATAATTCACCCCTCCACTTT.

The table lists this clonotype with a few counts. The genes are TRBV25-1 and TRBJ2-5; no clear D. This CDR3 comprises 16 residues. Trimming cost V 4 bases and J 6 bases, with 21 bases left between them. The germline CDR1 and CDR2 sequences are MGHDK and SYGVNS. CDR3 amino acids: CASSAPSVVVYKTQYF. CDR3 DNA: TGTGCCAGCAGTGCCCCGTCGGTAGTGGTGTACAAGACCCAGTACTTC. The full variable domain, completed using reference TRBV25-1 and TRBJ2-5, is EADIYQTPRYLVIGTGKKITLECSQTMGHDKMYWYQQDPGMELHLIHYSYGVNSTEKGDLSSESTVSRIRTEHFPLTLESARPSHTSQYLCASSAPSVVVYKTQYFGPGTRLLVL.

The chain employs TRBV20-1 and TRBJ1-5; D gene unclear. Deletions cut 4 bases from V and 6 bases from J, with 10 bases between. The CDR3 is 12 amino acids. Germline CDR1 DFQATT, CDR2 SNEGSKA (reference sequence). The CDR3 DNA sequence: TGCAGTGCTAAAGAGCGGGGTCAGCCCCAGCATTTT. This translates into CSAKERGQPQHF.

A remark on this clonotype: No conserved phenylalanine or tryptophan ends this CDR3, so it is likely a read error. This chain connects TRBV10-3 to TRBJ2-7; TRBD1 is a possible D gene (5 bases). The CDR3 is 13 amino acids. V was shortened by 6 bases and J by 0 bases, with 9 bases between the two germline ends. Germline values: CDR1 ENHRY, CDR2 SYGVKD. CDR3 amino acids: CAIRPQDSYEQYC. The CDR3 DNA follows: TGTGCCATCAGGCCACAGGACTCCTACGAGCAGTACTGC.

Turning to this clonotype: One end of the junction does not line up with germline, which may come from a read error. V and J are TRBV7-8 and TRBJ2-7, with D perhaps TRBD2 (6 bases). Germline V gives CDR1 SGHVS, CDR2 FQNEAQ. CDR3 length: 15 residues. The CDR3 region has the DNA TGTGCCAGCAGCTTGGCGGGGCTGCGGCCCTACGAGCGGTACTTC. Translating gives CASSLAGLRPYERYF.

V and J are TRBV20-1 and TRBJ1-1; no clear D gene. In germline, CDR1 is DFQATT, CDR2 SNEGSKA (reference sequence). The CDR3 has 12 amino acids. The V and J ends lost 3 bases and 6 bases respectively, with 11 bases between them. The CDR3 DNA follows: TGCAGTGCTAGGTTTCTTGGGCCTGAAGCTTTCTTT. Amino acids: CSARFLGPEAFF.

This clonotype was seen many times. V is TRBV6-5 and J is TRBJ1-1; tentative D call: TRBD1 (5 bases). CDR1 MNHEY and CDR2 SVGAGI come from the germline V gene. The CDR3 spans 14 residues. V lost 6 bases and J lost 4, with 15 bases in between. In nucleotides, the CDR3 is TGTGCCAGCAGCCACCAGGGTTCAGGCACTGAAGCTTTCTTT. Translating it yields CASSHQGSGTEAFF.

Note on this clonotype: The conserved final phenylalanine or tryptophan is absent from the CDR3, which likely points to a read error. The chain uses TRBV7-8 and TRBJ2-3; 8 positions match TRBD2. Germline trimming cut 0 bases from V and 6 bases from J; bases unmatched to any gene: 8. This CDR3 spans 16 amino acids. The germline CDR1 and CDR2 sequences are SGHVS and FQNEAQ. CDR3 sequence reads: CASSLAGGTRADTQYS. DNA of the CDR3: TGTGCCAGCAGCTTAGCGGGGGGGACTAGGGCGGATACGCAGTATTCT.

This clonotype was observed at least ten times. The chain couples TRBV20-1 to TRBJ1-1; maybe TRBD1 (6 bases). Germline V CDR1 and CDR2: DFQATT, SNEGSKA (reference sequence). With 6 bases removed from V and 4 bases from J, the gap between germline ends came to 30 bases. The CDR3 runs to 18 residues. The CDR3 is CSATSRGRGGMGGTEAFF. The CDR3 coding sequence is TGCAGTGCCACCTCCCGCGGCAGGGGAGGAATGGGTGGCACTGAAGCTTTCTTT.

Comments on this clonotype: At one of its ends the junction is not consistent with the germline gene, which may arise from a read error. This sequence joins TRBV2 and TRBJ1-5; 8 positions match TRBD1. The V gene's germline CDR1 is SNHLY and CDR2 FYNNEI. The CDR3 extends over 13 amino acids. CDR3 in amino acids: CASSNRGGQPRHF. CDR3 nucleotides: TGTGCCAGCAGTAACAGGGGGGGTCAGCCCCGGCATTTC. The full variable domain, its missing parts supplied by reference TRBV2 and TRBJ1-5, is EPEVTQTPSHQVTQMGQEVILRCVPISNHLYFYWYRQILGQKVEFLVSFYNNEISEKSEIFDDQFSVERPDGSNFTLKIRSTKLEDSAMYFCASSNRGGQPRHFGDGTRLSIL.

This clonotype has just a few counts. The chain recombines TRBV20-1 with TRBJ1-5; TRBD1 matches at 10 bases. V dropped 4 bases and J dropped 5; count of bases not matched to a gene: 14. The CDR3 spans 17 residues. Germline V CDR1 and CDR2: DFQATT, SNEGSKA (reference sequence). In nucleotides, the CDR3 is TGCAGTGCTACCATCCCGGGACAGGGGAAAAGGTATCAGCCCCAGCATTTT. This translates into CSATIPGQGKRYQPQHF.

The CDR3 nucleotides are TGTGCCAGCAGTGGGGCTAGGGTGGTGAACACTGAAGCTTTCTTT. This translates into CASSGARVVNTEAFF. The genes are TRBV6-5 and TRBJ1-1, with D possibly being TRBD1 (5 bases). CDR1 MNHEY and CDR2 SVGAGI come from the germline V gene. The CDR3 extends over 15 amino acids. V was shortened by 5 bases and J by 0 bases, with 13 bases between the two germline ends.

This clonotype was seen many times. This chain links TRBV20-1 with TRBJ1-1; D is perhaps TRBD1 (6 bases). The CDR3 loop spans 15 amino acids. The germline CDR1 and CDR2 sequences are DFQATT and SNEGSKA (reference sequence). V was pared by 1 base and J by 0 bases, with 12 bases between. CDR3 amino acids: CSARARRTVNTEAFF. CDR3 DNA sequence: TGCAGTGCTAGAGCTCGAAGGACAGTGAACACTGAAGCTTTCTTT.

In its sample, this clonotype was seen a few times. Given a much more abundant clone one base away, this may be a read error. The genes are TRBV18 and TRBJ2-1, with unresolved D. This CDR3 spans 12 amino acids. The germline CDR1 and CDR2 sequences are KGHSH and LQKENI. The V end was cut by 8 bases, the J end by 7 bases, with 12 bases between. Here the CDR3 reads CASAQLGNEQFF. CDR3 in DNA: TGTGCCAGCGCTCAGCTAGGGAATGAGCAGTTCTTC.

A word on this clonotype: Since a much larger clone is just one base distant, this may be a read error. The chain carries TRBV20-1 and TRBJ2-3; tentative D call: TRBD1 (6 bases). The V gene's germline CDR1 is DFQATT and CDR2 SNEGSKA (reference sequence). The CDR3 consists of 16 residues. CDR3 sequence: CSARDPARGGTDAQYF. CDR3 in DNA: TGCAGTGCTAGAGATCCCGCTAGAGGGGGTACAGATGCGCAGTATTTT.

The chain uses TRBV20-1 and TRBJ2-1, with 7 bases lining up with TRBD1. Germline CDR1 and CDR2: DFQATT and SNEGSKA (reference sequence). The CDR3 spans 14 residues. The J segment lost 8 bases and the V segment lost 2 bases, leaving 9 bases of the junction unmatched. DNA of the CDR3: TGCAGTGCTAGACCACCCAACAGGGGCGATGAGCAGTTCTTC. Residues: CSARPPNRGDEQFF.

The table lists this clonotype with many counts. This chain uses TRBV4-1 with TRBJ2-1; 12 bases agree with TRBD2. Germline trimming cut 1 base from V and 6 bases from J; bases unmatched to any gene: 10. In germline, CDR1 is MGHRA, CDR2 YSYEKL. The CDR3 sequence is 18 residues long. The CDR3 region has the DNA TGCGCCAGCAGCCAAGTCGATATGGGACTAGCGGGTCCCAATGAGCAGTTCTTC. Translated, it gives CASSQVDMGLAGPNEQFF.

The gene calls are TRBV18 and TRBJ2-3; D gene uncertain. V was trimmed by 8 bases and J by 2 bases, leaving 5 bases between them. Germline V CDR1 and CDR2: KGHSH, LQKENI. The length of the CDR3 is 11 residues. The CDR3 bases are TGTGCCAGCGCAGCCACAGATACGCAGTATTTT. Translating it yields CASAATDTQYF.

In regard to this clonotype: This may stem from a read error, because a much larger clone lies one nucleotide away. The rearrangement links TRBV7-9 to TRBJ2-1, with unresolved D. Germline values: CDR1 SEHNR, CDR2 FQNEAQ (reference sequence). This CDR3 has 11 amino acids. This CDR3 is CASSLVGEQLF. For the CDR3, the DNA is TGTGCCAGCAGCTTAGTTGGTGAGCAGCTCTTC.

A remark on this clonotype: A read error may explain this, as a much larger clone is one base away. This sequence joins TRBV19 and TRBJ1-2; the D gene is possibly TRBD1 (5 bases). V dropped 6 bases and J dropped 5 bases, with 13 bases sitting between them. Germline V gene sequence: CDR1 LNHDA, CDR2 SQIVND (reference sequence). This CDR3 has 13 amino acids. CDR3 nucleotide sequence: TGTGCCAGTAGCCCGGGACTGGGGTATGGCTACACCTTC. It yields the protein CASSPGLGYGYTF. The variable domain in full, completed from reference TRBV19 and TRBJ1-2, reads DGGITQSPKYLFRKEGQNVTLSCEQNLNHDAMYWYRQDPGQGLRLIYYSQIVNDFQKGDIAEGYSVSREKKESFPLTVTSAQKNPTAFYLCASSPGLGYGYTFGSGTRLTVV.

J is TRBJ1-1 and V is TRBV29-1, with D perhaps matching TRBD1 (5 bases). CDR1 and CDR2 from the germline V gene are SQVTM and ANQGSEA. The CDR3 is 15 amino acids. V gave up 0 bases and J gave up 4 bases, with 15 bases separating them. The CDR3 region is CSVEERQPRPTEAFF. As DNA, the CDR3 is TGCAGCGTTGAAGAAAGACAGCCGAGGCCCACTGAAGCTTTCTTT.

This clonotype has only a few counts. This chain links TRBV29-1 with TRBJ2-5, with D perhaps matching TRBD1 or TRBD2 (5 bases each). The V end lost 7 bases, the J end lost 1 base, and 7 bases lay between the germline ends. This CDR3 comprises 11 residues. From germline, CDR1 is SQVTM and CDR2 ANQGSEA. This chain's CDR3 is CSGGGQETQYF. The CDR3 DNA reads as TGCAGCGGTGGGGGCCAAGAGACCCAGTACTTC.

The rearrangement links TRBV7-6 to TRBJ2-7; D is undetermined. The germline V gene encodes CDR1 SGHVS and CDR2 FNYEAQ. V lost 1 base to trimming and J lost 1 base, with 8 bases between them. The CDR3 loop spans 14 amino acids. The CDR3 bases are TGTGCCAGCAGCTTAGGTAGCCAGTCCTACGAGCAGTACTTC. It specifies CASSLGSQSYEQYF.